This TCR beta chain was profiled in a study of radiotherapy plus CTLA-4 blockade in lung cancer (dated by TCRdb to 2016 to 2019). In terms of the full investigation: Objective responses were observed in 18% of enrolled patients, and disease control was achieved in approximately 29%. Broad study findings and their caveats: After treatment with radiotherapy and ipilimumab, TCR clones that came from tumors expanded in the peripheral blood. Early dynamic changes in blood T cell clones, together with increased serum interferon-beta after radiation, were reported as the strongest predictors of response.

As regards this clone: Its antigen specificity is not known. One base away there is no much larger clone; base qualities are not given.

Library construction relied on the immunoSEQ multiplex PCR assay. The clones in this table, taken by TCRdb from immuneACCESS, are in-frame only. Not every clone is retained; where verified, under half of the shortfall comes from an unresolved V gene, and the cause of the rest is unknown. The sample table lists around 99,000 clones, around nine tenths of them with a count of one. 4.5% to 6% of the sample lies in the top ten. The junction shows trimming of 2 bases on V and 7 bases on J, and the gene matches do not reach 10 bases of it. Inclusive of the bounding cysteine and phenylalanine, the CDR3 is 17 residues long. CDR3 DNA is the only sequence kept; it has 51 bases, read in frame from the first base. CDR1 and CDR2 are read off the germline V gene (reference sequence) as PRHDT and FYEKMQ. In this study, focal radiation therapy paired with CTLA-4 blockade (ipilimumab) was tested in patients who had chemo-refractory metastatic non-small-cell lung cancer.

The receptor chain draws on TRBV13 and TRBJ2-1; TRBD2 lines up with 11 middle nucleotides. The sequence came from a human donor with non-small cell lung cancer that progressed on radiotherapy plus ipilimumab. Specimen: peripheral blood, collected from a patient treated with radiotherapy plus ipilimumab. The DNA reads TGTGCCAGCAGCTTATCCCCCCTAGCGGGAGGAGCTAATGAGCAGTTCTTC. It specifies CASSLSPLAGGANEQFF.